What follows is one T cell receptor (beta chain) and its context. Its antigen is not identified. Some clones are missing from TCRdb's copy, which holds only in-frame ones; the method was immunoSEQ multiplex PCR. The sample has under 150,000 clones; 80% to 90% are singletons. This specimen comes from a study of cytomegalovirus exposure and HLA in healthy donors. The CDR3 runs to 14 residues. With V trimmed by 4 bases and J by 2 bases, 2 bases remained unmatched. Germline V gene data show CDR1 as LNHNV and CDR2 as YYDKDF (reference sequence). Study-level results: The CMV antigen specificity of a few CMV-associated chains was confirmed through in vitro analysis. The study labeled around 160 TCR beta chains cytomegalovirus-associated.

This chain connects TRBV15 to TRBJ2-7; TRBD1 matches at 10 bases. This receptor was identified in a young man in good health and CMV-seronegative. The sequencing input was PBMCs. In DNA, the CDR3 is TGTGCCACCAGCAAGGACAGGGGGACCTACGAGCAGTACTTC. It codes for CATSKDRGTYEQYF.